The rows below give T cell receptor beta chains drawn from one sample of a study of T cells in Graves' hyperthyroidism and ophthalmopathy. TCRdb independently ran MiXCR on the multiplex PCR reads; one entry per CDR3 protein. This table holds about 640,000 distinct CDR3 sequences, less than 25% found once. The sample comprised blood. These receptors were obtained from a man aged 30-40 years with Graves' ophthalmopathy. CDR3s include the opening cysteine and the closing phenylalanine or tryptophan. The size entry is marked missing in some rows and otherwise reads once, few, many or a size class.

abundance | len | j_gene | v_gene | CDR3aa
. | 16 | TRBJ2-4 | TRBV5-1 | CASSSPKQGIKNIQYF
many | 12 | TRBJ2-1 | TRBV7-9 | CASSLRDTEQFF
many | 16 | TRBJ2-3 | TRBV7-9 | CASSLTGGFSTDTQYF
many | 16 | TRBJ2-1 | TRBV30 | CAWSAPDRIGYNEQFF
many | 15 | TRBJ2-7 | TRBV11-1 | CASSASGTGPYEQYF
many | 14 | TRBJ1-5 | TRBV7-9 | CASSRGTGDQPQHF
. | 10 | TRBJ2-5 | TRBV7-3 | CQGPGETQYF
many | 14 | TRBJ2-7 | TRBV13 | CASSLIQGAGEQYF
. | 14 | TRBJ2-2 | TRBV6-2/TRBV6-3 | CASSGAVAPGELFF
few | 16 | TRBJ2-7 | TRBV4-1 | CASSQDFLGSINEQYF
. | 15 | TRBJ2-1 | TRBV20-1 | CSAPIPGDVANEQFF
few | 15 | TRBJ1-5 | TRBV28 | CASRVMWNGNQPQHF
few | 13 | TRBJ1-1 | TRBV10-2 | CASSGDSYTEAFF
. | 17 | TRBJ1-1 | TRBV7-4 | CASSSVPPWTANTEAFF
few | 13 | TRBJ1-4 | TRBV24-1 | CATSEQTGKRLFF
. | 15 | TRBJ2-3 | TRBV28 | CASSSRAGGEDTQYF
. | 19 | TRBJ2-2 | TRBV6-1 | CASSKLSPHSGRGTGELFF
. | 15 | TRBJ2-7 | TRBV9 | CASSVGEDHSYEQYF
. | 17 | TRBJ2-7 | TRBV11-2 | CASSLVTSGRSSYEQYF
. | 15 | TRBJ1-5 | TRBV28 | CASSMGTYSNQPQHF
. | 14 | TRBJ2-1 | TRBV7-3 | CASSLIGSGNEQFF
many | 16 | TRBJ1-4 | TRBV5-1 | CASSLSPPGTNEKLFF
few | 18 | TRBJ1-5 | TRBV6-2/TRBV6-3 | CASSYSIGGQGSNQPQHF
. | 15 | TRBJ2-5 | TRBV20-1 | CSARVKAWYQETQYF
. | 15 | TRBJ1-6 | TRBV6-5 | CASSYGEISNSPLHF
few | 14 | TRBJ1-5 | TRBV19 | CASSIPGGNQPQHF
. | 16 | TRBJ1-5 | TRBV19 | CASSIGTAYSNQPQHF
many | 13 | TRBJ1-5 | TRBV10-3 | CAISEEHNQPQHF
few | 16 | TRBJ2-2 | TRBV20-1 | CSARDFRGRGAGELFF
many | 15 | TRBJ1-1 | TRBV11-2 | CASSFGAAGRIEAFF
few | 15 | TRBJ1-4 | TRBV28 | CASSLPRRGNEKLFF
many | 15 | TRBJ2-3 | TRBV6-5 | CASREGTAKSDTQYF
few | 15 | TRBJ1-4 | TRBV12-3/TRBV12-4 | CASSPDRGGNEKLFF
few | 15 | TRBJ1-3 | TRBV28 | CASSGDRGSGNTIYF